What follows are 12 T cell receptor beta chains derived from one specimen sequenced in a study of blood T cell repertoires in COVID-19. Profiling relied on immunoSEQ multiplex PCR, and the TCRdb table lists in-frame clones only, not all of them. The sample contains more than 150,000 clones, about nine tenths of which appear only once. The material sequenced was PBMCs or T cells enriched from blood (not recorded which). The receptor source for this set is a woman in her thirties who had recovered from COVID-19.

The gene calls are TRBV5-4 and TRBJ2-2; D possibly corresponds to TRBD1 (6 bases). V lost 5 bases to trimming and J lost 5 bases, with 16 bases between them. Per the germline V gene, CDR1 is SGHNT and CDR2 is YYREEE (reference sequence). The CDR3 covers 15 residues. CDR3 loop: CASSRDRFATGELFF. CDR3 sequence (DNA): TGTGCCAGCAGTCGCGACAGGTTCGCGACCGGGGAGCTGTTTTTT.

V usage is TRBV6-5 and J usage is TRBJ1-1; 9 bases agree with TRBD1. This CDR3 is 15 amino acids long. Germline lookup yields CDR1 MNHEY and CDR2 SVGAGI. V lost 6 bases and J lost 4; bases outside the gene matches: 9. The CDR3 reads CASRARDRVGTEAFF. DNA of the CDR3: TGTGCCAGCAGAGCCAGGGACAGGGTGGGCACTGAAGCTTTCTTT.

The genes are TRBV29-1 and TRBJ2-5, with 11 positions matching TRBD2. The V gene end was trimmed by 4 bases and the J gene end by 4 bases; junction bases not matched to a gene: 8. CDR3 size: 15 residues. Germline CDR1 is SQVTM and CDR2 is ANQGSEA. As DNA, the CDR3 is TGCAGCGTTGGCCCCTCAGGACTAGCGGGAGAGACCCAGTACTTC. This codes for CSVGPSGLAGETQYF.

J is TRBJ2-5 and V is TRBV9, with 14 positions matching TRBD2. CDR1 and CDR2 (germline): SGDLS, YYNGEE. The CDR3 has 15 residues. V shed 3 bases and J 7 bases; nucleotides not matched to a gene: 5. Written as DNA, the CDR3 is TGTGCCAGCAGCGAGGGACTAGCGGGGGTTGGGACCCAGTACTTC. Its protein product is CASSEGLAGVGTQYF.

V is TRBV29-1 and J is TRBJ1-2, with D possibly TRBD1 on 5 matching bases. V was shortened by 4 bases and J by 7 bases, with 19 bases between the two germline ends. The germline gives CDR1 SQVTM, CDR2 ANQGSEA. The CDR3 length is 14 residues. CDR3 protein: CSVAPDTKRGGYTF. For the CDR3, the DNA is TGCAGCGTTGCCCCGGACACAAAAAGAGGTGGCTACACCTTC.

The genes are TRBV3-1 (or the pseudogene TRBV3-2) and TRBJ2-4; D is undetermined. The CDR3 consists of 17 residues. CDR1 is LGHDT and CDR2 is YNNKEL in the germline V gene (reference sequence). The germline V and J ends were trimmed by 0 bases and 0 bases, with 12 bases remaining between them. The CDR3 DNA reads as TGTGCCAGCAGCCAAGATGGCGACACCTTAGCCAAAAACATTCAGTACTTC. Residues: CASSQDGDTLAKNIQYF.

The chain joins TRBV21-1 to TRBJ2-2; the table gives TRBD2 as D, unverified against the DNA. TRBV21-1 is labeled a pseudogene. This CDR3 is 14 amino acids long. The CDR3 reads CASSKGGAAGELFF. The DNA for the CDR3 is TGTGCCAGCAGCAAAGGCGGGGCCGCCGGGGAGCTGTTTTTT.

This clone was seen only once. The CDR3 DNA reads TGTGCCAGCTCACATTACAGGGTTTCGGGCACCGGGGAGCTGTTTTTT. The encoded protein is CASSHYRVSGTGELFF. The V and J genes are TRBV27 and TRBJ2-2; D possibly corresponds to TRBD1 (6 bases). The germline V gene encodes CDR1 MNHEY and CDR2 SMNVEV (reference sequence). V gave up 8 bases and J gave up 4 bases, with 20 bases separating them. The CDR3 has 16 residues.

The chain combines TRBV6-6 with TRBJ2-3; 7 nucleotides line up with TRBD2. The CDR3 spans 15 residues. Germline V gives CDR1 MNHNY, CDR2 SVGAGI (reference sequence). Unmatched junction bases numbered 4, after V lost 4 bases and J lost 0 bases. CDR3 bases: TGTGCCAGCAGTTTTTTAGCGGGTAGCACAGATACGCAGTATTTT. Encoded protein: CASSFLAGSTDTQYF.

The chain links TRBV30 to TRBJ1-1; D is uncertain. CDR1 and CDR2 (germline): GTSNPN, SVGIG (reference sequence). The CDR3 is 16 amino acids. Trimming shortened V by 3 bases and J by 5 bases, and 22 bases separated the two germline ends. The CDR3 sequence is CAWSGGSKGKKTEAFF. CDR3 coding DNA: TGTGCCTGGAGCGGCGGGTCTAAAGGGAAGAAAACTGAAGCTTTCTTT. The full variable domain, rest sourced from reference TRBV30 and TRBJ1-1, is SQTIHQWPATLVQPVGSPLSLECTVEGTSNPNLYWYRQAAGRGLQLLFYSVGIGQISSEVPQNLSASRPQDRQFILSSKKLLLSDSGFYLCAWSGGSKGKKTEAFFGQGTRLTVV.

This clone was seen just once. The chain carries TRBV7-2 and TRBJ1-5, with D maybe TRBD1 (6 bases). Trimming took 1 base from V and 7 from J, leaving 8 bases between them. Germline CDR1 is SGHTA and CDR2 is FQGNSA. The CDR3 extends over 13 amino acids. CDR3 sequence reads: CASSLEGVQPQHF. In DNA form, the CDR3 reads TGTGCCAGCAGCTTAGAGGGGGTCCAGCCCCAGCATTTT.

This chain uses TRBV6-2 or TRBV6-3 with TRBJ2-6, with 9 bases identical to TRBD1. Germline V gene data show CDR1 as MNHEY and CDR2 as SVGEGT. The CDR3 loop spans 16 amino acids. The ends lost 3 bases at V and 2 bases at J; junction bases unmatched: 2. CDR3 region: CASSYRDRAGANVLTF. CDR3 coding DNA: TGTGCCAGCAGTTATAGGGACAGGGCTGGGGCCAACGTCCTGACTTTC.